This T cell receptor beta chain originates from a study of Graves' ophthalmopathy and Graves' hyperthyroidism. Trimming cost V 5 bases and J 1 base, with 15 bases left between them. From germline, CDR1 is SGDLS and CDR2 YYNGEE. The CDR3 totals 15 residues. The authors amplified TCR beta CDR3 regions, and they did so from RNA transcripts for repertoire sequencing. Investigators did first-round RT-PCR with HTBI primers, then second-round multiplex PCR. TCRdb re-analysed the multiplex PCR reads in MiXCR, keeping a single row per CDR3 protein. The data contain 300,000 to 500,000 distinct CDR3 sequences, roughly 14% of them singletons. None of the included patients had other autoimmune diseases, uncontrolled infections, pregnancy or lactation, as these led to exclusion.

The receptor was isolated from a woman between 18 and 29 years old with stable Graves' hyperthyroidism. This rearrangement joins TRBV9 to TRBJ1-1, with a possible D match to TRBD1 (5 bases). Material for sequencing was peripheral blood. The CDR3 DNA follows: TGTGCCAGCAGGGCAGGCGTTGGGGGGAACACTGAAGCTTTCTTT. Its protein product is CASRAGVGGNTEAFF. Full variable domain (missing parts from reference TRBV9 and TRBJ1-1): DSGVTQTPKHLITATGQRVTLRCSPRSGDLSVYWYQQSLDQGLQFLIQYYNGEERAKGNILERFSAQQFPDLHSELNLSSLELGDSALYFCASRAGVGGNTEAFFGQGTRLTVV.